Listed here are 15 T cell receptor beta chains from one sample, sequenced in a study of blood T cell repertoires in COVID-19. Using immunoSEQ multiplex PCR, the repertoire was profiled, and TCRdb retains in-frame clones only, with some absent. The sample carries around 260,000 clones, 80% to 90% recorded once. Source material: peripheral blood. These receptors all stem from a woman aged 40-49 years who had recovered from COVID-19.

The V gene is TRBV2, the J gene TRBJ2-5; 10 positions agree with TRBD2. CDR1 is SNHLY, CDR2 FYNNEI, per germline. Trimming cost V 8 bases and J 5 bases; bases outside gene matches: 11. The CDR3 loop spans 15 amino acids. The CDR3 DNA is TGTGCCAGCTCTACCCGTAGCGGGGGGACGGAGACCCAGTACTTC. Its protein is CASSTRSGGTETQYF.

This clone was counted once. This chain connects TRBV29-1 to TRBJ1-4; D gene ambiguous. The V and J ends lost 4 bases and 4 bases respectively, with 13 bases between them. Germline CDR1 is SQVTM and CDR2 is ANQGSEA. There are 14 residues in the CDR3. The CDR3 protein is CSVAVSGYNEKLFF. Here the CDR3 DNA reads TGCAGCGTTGCGGTGTCGGGATATAATGAAAAACTGTTTTTT.

The chain links TRBV30 to TRBJ1-5, with D possibly TRBD1 on 6 matching bases. CDR3 length equals 14 residues. V lost 4 bases and J 0 bases, leaving 10 bases between the germline ends. The V gene's germline CDR1 is GTSNPN and CDR2 SVGIG (reference sequence). Here the CDR3 reads CAWTGQSSNQPQHF. The CDR3 DNA is TGTGCCTGGACCGGACAGTCTAGCAATCAGCCCCAGCATTTT. Based on the CDR3 plus reference TRBV30 and TRBJ1-5, the full variable domain is SQTIHQWPATLVQPVGSPLSLECTVEGTSNPNLYWYRQAAGRGLQLLFYSVGIGQISSEVPQNLSASRPQDRQFILSSKKLLLSDSGFYLCAWTGQSSNQPQHFGDGTRLSIL.

V is TRBV29-1 and J is TRBJ2-1; D is unresolved. The CDR3 has 16 residues. CDR1 and CDR2 from the germline V gene are SQVTM and ANQGSEA. V was shortened by 7 bases and J by 0 bases, with 19 bases between the two germline ends. The CDR3 sequence: CSAASGSRSSYNEQFF. The CDR3 DNA reads as TGCAGCGCCGCCAGTGGTAGCAGAAGCTCCTACAATGAGCAGTTCTTC.

The rearrangement joins TRBV6-5 to TRBJ2-7; the D gene is possibly TRBD1 (6 bases). Germline-derived CDR1 and CDR2 are MNHEY and SVGAGI. The CDR3 has 13 amino acids. V dropped 2 bases and J dropped 3 bases, with 8 bases sitting between them. CDR3 loop: CASSYAGDYEQYF. The CDR3 DNA follows: TGTGCCAGCAGTTACGCAGGGGACTACGAGCAGTACTTC.

This chain connects TRBV30 to TRBJ2-5; 7 bases align to TRBD2. Per germline, CDR1 GTSNPN and CDR2 SVGIG (reference sequence). V was pared by 3 bases and J by 5 bases, with 12 bases of the junction left unmatched. The CDR3 has 15 amino acids. For the CDR3, the DNA is TGTGCCTGGAGCGTCGGACTAGGGTCGACCGAGACCCAGTACTTC. Translated: CAWSVGLGSTETQYF.

The V gene is TRBV3-1 (or the pseudogene TRBV3-2), the J gene TRBJ1-2, with a tentative D call TRBD1 (5 bases). The CDR3 spans 16 residues. Trimming pared 0 bases from V and 8 bases from J, leaving 19 bases between. In germline, CDR1 is LGHDT, CDR2 YNNKEL (reference sequence). The chain's CDR3 is CASSQEGREGGYGYTF. The DNA of the CDR3 is TGTGCCAGCAGCCAAGAGGGGCGGGAAGGAGGTTACGGCTACACCTTC.

This sequence joins TRBV7-9 and TRBJ2-7; TRBD2 is a possible D gene (5 bases). The CDR3 consists of 13 residues. CDR1 SEHNR and CDR2 FQNEAQ come from the germline V gene (reference sequence). CDR3 residues: CAHRDPSSYEQYF. As DNA, the CDR3 is TGTGCACATCGGGATCCGTCATCCTACGAGCAGTACTTC. Looking up the rest from reference TRBV7-9 and TRBJ2-7 gives the full variable domain: DTGVSQNPRHKITKRGQNVTFRCDPISEHNRLYWYRQTLGQGPEFLTYFQNEAQLEKSRLLSDRFSAERPKGSFSTLEIQRTEQGDSAMYLCAHRDPSSYEQYFGPGTRLTVT.

V gene TRBV7-9 combines with J gene TRBJ1-1; D is uncertain. V lost 4 bases, J lost 11 bases, and 17 bases lay in between. CDR3 length: 13 amino acids. Germline lookup yields CDR1 SEHNR and CDR2 FQNEAQ (reference sequence). In DNA form, the CDR3 reads TGTGCCAGCAGCTCACGTGCGGCGCGGACTGCTTTCTTT. Protein sequence: CASSSRAARTAFF.

V and J are TRBV9 and TRBJ2-5, with 8 bases that match TRBD2. Unmatched junction bases numbered 11, after V lost 2 bases and J lost 5 bases. The CDR3 runs 16 residues. In germline, CDR1 is SGDLS, CDR2 YYNGEE. The CDR3 nucleotides read TGTGCCAGCAGCGTTTCTCCAGCGGGGGCCTTTGAGACCCAGTACTTC. Its protein product is CASSVSPAGAFETQYF.

The rearrangement links TRBV7-9 to TRBJ1-1; 10 nucleotides agree with TRBD1. Germline assignment: CDR1 SEHNR and CDR2 FQNEAQ (reference sequence). This CDR3 comprises 16 residues. The ends lost 1 base at V and 3 bases at J; junction bases unmatched: 5. As DNA, the CDR3 is TGTGCCAGCAGCTTAGGGGAAGGACAGGGGGACACTGAAGCTTTCTTT. This translates into CASSLGEGQGDTEAFF.

V and J are TRBV29-1 and TRBJ1-2; D not certain. The length of the CDR3 is 14 residues. With 7 bases removed from V and 0 bases from J, the gap between germline ends came to 15 bases. Per the germline V gene, CDR1 is SQVTM and CDR2 is ANQGSEA. The CDR3: CSARGSNTNYGYTF. CDR3 DNA: TGCAGCGCCCGAGGGTCTAATACTAACTATGGCTACACCTTC.

The chain employs TRBV6-5 and TRBJ2-3, with D possibly TRBD2 on 5 matching bases. The CDR3 totals 16 residues. Germline assignment: CDR1 MNHEY and CDR2 SVGAGI. V shed 2 bases and J shed 1 base, with 13 bases lying between them. This CDR3 is CASSYTWASRTDTQYF. In DNA, the CDR3 is TGTGCCAGCAGTTACACCTGGGCTAGCCGCACAGATACGCAGTATTTT.

The chain recombines TRBV6-6 with TRBJ1-6, with D unresolved. The CDR3 totals 14 residues. Per the germline V gene, CDR1 is MNHNY and CDR2 is SVGAGI (reference sequence). V was clipped by 11 bases and J by 2 bases, with 13 bases between them. Here the CDR3 DNA reads TGTGCCTCAAGGGAGGGCCCCTATAATTCACCCCTCCACTTT. Its protein product is CASREGPYNSPLHF.

This rearrangement joins TRBV5-4 to TRBJ2-5, with D possibly being TRBD1 (6 bases). Germline V lookup: CDR1 SGHNT, CDR2 YYREEE (reference sequence). CDR3 length: 13 residues. V was cut by 9 bases and J by 1 base, with 13 bases left in between. The DNA of the CDR3 is TGTGCCATCCAGACAGGCCCCCAAGAGACCCAGTACTTC. Translation: CAIQTGPQETQYF.